Shown below are 25 T cell receptor beta chains from a single sample sequenced in a study of beta chain features in type 1 diabetes. Expressed TCRB transcripts were sequenced because the isolated RNA had all been reverse transcribed beforehand. The assay was immunoSEQ multiplex PCR, and TCRdb's table has in-frame clones only and misses some. The repertoire holds 65,000 to 100,000 clones, with approximately 32% as singletons. Sample: stem cell memory CD4+ T cells from blood. The receptors come from a woman aged 18-29 years in good health.

A few counts support this clone. The chain combines TRBV29-1 with TRBJ2-1; 12 bases map to TRBD2. Losses at the gene ends were 5 bases for V and 10 bases for J; bases not matched to a gene: 12. The germline gives CDR1 SQVTM, CDR2 ANQGSEA. The CDR3 has 15 amino acids. In DNA form, the CDR3 reads TGCAGCGTTCGTCAGCGACTAGCGGGAGAGGGCGAGCAGTTCTTC. Amino acids: CSVRQRLAGEGEQFF.

The genes are TRBV11-2 and TRBJ2-7; D is unclear. Germline V gene data show CDR1 as SGHAT and CDR2 as FQNNGV. With 1 base removed from V and 6 bases from J, the gap between germline ends came to 13 bases. CDR3 length: 14 residues. The CDR3 region is CASSLGIALTEQYF. CDR3 in DNA: TGTGCCAGCAGCTTAGGGATAGCCCTCACCGAGCAGTACTTC.

The CDR3 sequence: CASSQGGRGSGNTIYF. CDR3 coding DNA: TGCGCCAGCAGCCAAGGAGGCAGAGGCTCTGGAAACACCATATATTTT. The chain is built from TRBV4-1 and TRBJ1-3; D not certain. The CDR3 extends over 16 amino acids. CDR1 is MGHRA, CDR2 YSYEKL, per germline. V was clipped by 1 base and J by 0 bases, with 10 bases between them.

CDR3 loop: CASSLEHSYNEQFF. The CDR3 coding sequence is TGTGCCAGCAGCTTAGAACACTCCTACAATGAGCAGTTCTTC. This chain uses TRBV7-2 with TRBJ2-1; D not resolved. Looked up from germline, CDR1 is SGHTA and CDR2 is FQGNSA. The CDR3 extends over 14 amino acids. The V and J ends lost 1 base and 0 bases respectively, with 4 bases between them.

This clone came up a few times. The chain recombines TRBV28 with TRBJ2-6; 8 bases line up with TRBD1. Germline trimming cut 7 bases from V and 3 bases from J; bases unmatched to any gene: 11. This CDR3 contains 17 residues. The V gene's germline CDR1 is MDHEN and CDR2 SYDVKM. DNA for the CDR3: TGTGCCAGCACACCGGGACAGGTTCTTAGTGGGGCCAACGTCCTGACTTTC. It yields the protein CASTPGQVLSGANVLTF.

The chain carries TRBV7-9 and TRBJ2-7; D gene unclear. The CDR3 runs 12 residues. The V end was cut by 2 bases, the J end by 9 bases, with 11 bases between. Germline CDR1 is SEHNR and CDR2 is FQNEAQ (reference sequence). The CDR3 sequence: CASSLLSGGQYF. Here the CDR3 DNA reads TGTGCCAGCAGCTTACTGTCGGGTGGGCAGTACTTC.

This rearrangement joins TRBV10-3 to TRBJ1-2; D is perhaps TRBD1 (6 bases). This CDR3 comprises 13 residues. CDR1 and CDR2 from the germline V gene are ENHRY and SYGVKD. Between the trimmed V and J ends, which lost 6 bases and 0 bases, there was a span of 8 bases. CDR3 sequence: CAIRTGSNYGYTF. The CDR3 DNA reads as TGTGCCATCAGGACAGGTTCTAACTATGGCTACACCTTC.

This clone was observed once. The chain has TRBV19 and TRBJ2-3, with D uncertain. This CDR3 has 17 amino acids. The germline V gene encodes CDR1 LNHDA and CDR2 SQIVND (reference sequence). Trimming cost V 4 bases and J 1 base, with 18 bases left between them. The CDR3 DNA is TGTGCCAGTAGTAAACCCCTGCGAGCCACCGGCACAGATACGCAGTATTTT. Translated: CASSKPLRATGTDTQYF.

The chain recombines TRBV10-3 with TRBJ1-2; the match to TRBD1 covers 8 bases. Germline values: CDR1 ENHRY, CDR2 SYGVKD. J was trimmed by 3 bases and V by 6 bases; bases with no gene match: 3. The CDR3 has 13 residues. DNA of the CDR3: TGTGCCATCAGCTCGGGACAGGACTATGGCTACACCTTC. Amino acid sequence: CAISSGQDYGYTF.

V and J are TRBV19 and TRBJ1-5, with a possible D match to TRBD1 (5 bases). The V end lost 4 bases, the J end lost 0 bases, and 10 bases lay between the germline ends. The CDR3 covers 15 residues. Germline assignment: CDR1 LNHDA and CDR2 SQIVND (reference sequence). CDR3 coding DNA: TGTGCCAGTAGTACTCGGACACTTAGCAATCAGCCCCAGCATTTT. Protein product: CASSTRTLSNQPQHF.

In its sample, this clone was seen a few times. The rearrangement joins TRBV4-1 to TRBJ1-4; D might be TRBD1 (6 bases). V dropped 4 bases and J dropped 3 bases, with 18 bases sitting between them. The CDR3 loop spans 17 amino acids. Germline lookup yields CDR1 MGHRA and CDR2 YSYEKL. The CDR3 protein is CASSLRRGLLSNEKLFF. CDR3 DNA: TGCGCCAGCAGCCTCCGCAGGGGCCTCTTGTCTAATGAAAAACTGTTTTTT.

The sample holds a few counts of this clone. The J gene is TRBJ1-5, the V gene TRBV7-2; D ambiguous. The V gene's germline CDR1 is SGHTA and CDR2 FQGNSA. The germline V and J ends were trimmed by 6 bases and 7 bases, with 13 bases remaining between them. This CDR3 has 13 amino acids. The CDR3 region is CASRVEVGQPQHF. The CDR3 coding sequence is TGTGCCAGCAGAGTGGAGGTTGGCCAGCCCCAGCATTTT.

There are a few counts of this clone. Compared with germline, one end of the junction differs, possibly owing to a read error. The CDR3: CASSGTYGNSPLHF. CDR3 nucleotides: TGTGCCAGCAGCGGGACATACGGTAATTCACCCCTCCACTTT. The genes are TRBV5-1 and TRBJ1-6, with D tentatively TRBD1 (6 bases). Per germline, CDR1 SGHRS and CDR2 YFSETQ. This CDR3 region has 14 residues.

Only one count was recorded for this clone. The rearrangement links TRBV6-5 to TRBJ2-5; 11 nucleotides align to TRBD2. V was pared by 0 bases and J by 5 bases, with 5 bases of the junction left unmatched. In germline, CDR1 is MNHEY, CDR2 SVGAGI. CDR3 length: 16 amino acids. Here the CDR3 DNA reads TGTGCCAGCAGTTACTCGAGCACTAGCGGGGGCGAGACCCAGTACTTC. This gives the protein CASSYSSTSGGETQYF.

This chain joins TRBV10-3 and TRBJ2-2; 10 nucleotides align to TRBD2. There are 14 residues in the CDR3. Germline V CDR1 and CDR2: ENHRY, SYGVKD. The V gene end was trimmed by 6 bases and the J gene end by 11 bases; junction bases not matched to a gene: 9. CDR3 nucleotide sequence: TGTGCCATCAGGGACTCGGCTAGCGGGAGAGAGCTGTTTTTT. Amino acid sequence: CAIRDSASGRELFF.

This clone was detected a few times. The J gene is TRBJ2-1, the V gene TRBV28; 7 positions match TRBD1. Per the germline V gene, CDR1 is MDHEN and CDR2 is SYDVKM. Trimming took 6 bases from V and 4 from J; bases not matched to a gene: 9. The CDR3 runs 15 residues. CDR3 region: CASRSTGETYNEQFF. The CDR3 DNA reads as TGTGCCAGCAGGTCCACAGGGGAAACTTACAATGAGCAGTTCTTC.

This clone was found a few times. V is TRBV30 and J is TRBJ1-1; the D gene is possibly TRBD1 (5 bases). CDR3 size: 11 residues. The V gene's germline CDR1 is GTSNPN and CDR2 SVGIG (reference sequence). V lost 3 bases, J lost 8 bases, and 10 bases lay in between. The DNA of the CDR3 is TGTGCCTGGAGCCGAAGGACAGAAGCTTTCTTT. It is translated as CAWSRRTEAFF.

The table lists this clone with many counts. V gene TRBV21-1 combines with J gene TRBJ2-7; the DNA was not compared with TRBD1, the D call given in the table. TRBV21-1 is annotated as a pseudogene. This CDR3 has 10 amino acids. CDR3 coding DNA: TGTGCCAGCAGGGGCCACGAGCAGTACTTC. It translates to CASRGHEQYF.

The chain employs TRBV7-6 and TRBJ2-7; 9 bases match TRBD2. CDR3 size: 15 residues. V trimming: 2 bases; J trimming: 0 bases; junction bases outside the gene matches: 2. CDR1 is SGHVS, CDR2 FNYEAQ, per germline. This CDR3 reads CASSLLAGTSYEQYF. CDR3 in DNA: TGTGCCAGCAGCTTACTAGCGGGGACCTCCTACGAGCAGTACTTC.

V gene TRBV5-1 combines with J gene TRBJ2-1, with 7 bases that match TRBD2. CDR3 length: 17 amino acids. Germline loops: CDR1 SGHRS, CDR2 YFSETQ. V shed 7 bases and J 2 bases; nucleotides not matched to a gene: 15. Here the CDR3 DNA reads TGCGCCAGCTTCCGGGTCCCCGGACTAGAGGCCTACAATGAGCAGTTCTTC. Amino acid sequence: CASFRVPGLEAYNEQFF. The full variable domain, with the rest looked up from reference TRBV5-1 and TRBJ2-1, is KAGVTQTPRYLIKTRGQQVTLSCSPISGHRSVSWYQQTPGQGLQFLFEYFSETQRNKGNFPGRFSGRQFSNSRSEMNVSTLELGDSALYLCASFRVPGLEAYNEQFFGPGTRLTVL.

This chain uses TRBV7-9 with TRBJ1-4, with D unclear. CDR1 and CDR2 (germline): SEHNR, FQNEAQ (reference sequence). V gave up 3 bases and J gave up 5 bases, with 13 bases separating them. This CDR3 contains 15 residues. CDR3 coding DNA: TGTGCCAGCAGCTTGCCGGGATCCGGAAATGAAAAACTGTTTTTT. It specifies CASSLPGSGNEKLFF.

The V call is TRBV7-9, the J call TRBJ1-4; maybe TRBD1 (6 bases). The germline CDR1 and CDR2 sequences are SEHNR and FQNEAQ (reference sequence). The CDR3 length is 11 residues. V dropped 3 bases and J dropped 11 bases, with 7 bases sitting between them. The CDR3 loop reads CASSLGAKLFF. The CDR3 DNA reads as TGTGCCAGCAGCTTGGGGGCGAAACTGTTTTTT.

This clone was observed a few times. This chain links TRBV2 with TRBJ2-6; tentatively, D is TRBD1 (5 bases). V lost 3 bases and J lost 15, with 15 bases in between. Germline V gene sequence: CDR1 SNHLY, CDR2 FYNNEI. The CDR3 spans 13 residues. CDR3 residues: CASSEGQGEALTF. The DNA for the CDR3 is TGTGCCAGCAGTGAGGGGCAGGGCGAGGCCCTGACTTTC.

This chain connects TRBV30 to TRBJ2-5; TRBD2 agrees at 10 bases. Germline lookup yields CDR1 GTSNPN and CDR2 SVGIG (reference sequence). The CDR3 spans 14 residues. V lost 8 bases to trimming and J lost 5 bases; unmatched junction nucleotides: 11. The CDR3 is CARSTSGLLETQYF. The CDR3 DNA sequence: TGTGCCCGCTCGACTAGCGGGCTCCTGGAGACCCAGTACTTC. The entire variable domain, with the rest obtained from reference TRBV30 and TRBJ2-5, is as follows: SQTIHQWPATLVQPVGSPLSLECTVEGTSNPNLYWYRQAAGRGLQLLFYSVGIGQISSEVPQNLSASRPQDRQFILSSKKLLLSDSGFYLCARSTSGLLETQYFGPGTRLLVL.

This clone was counted a few times. The rearrangement joins TRBV6-6 to TRBJ1-2; unclear D gene. V was pared by 2 bases and J by 2 bases, with 3 bases between. This CDR3 spans 12 amino acids. Germline CDR1 MNHNY, CDR2 SVGAGI (reference sequence). In nucleotides, the CDR3 is TGTGCCAGCAGTTACCGGAACTATGGCTACACCTTC. This gives the protein CASSYRNYGYTF.